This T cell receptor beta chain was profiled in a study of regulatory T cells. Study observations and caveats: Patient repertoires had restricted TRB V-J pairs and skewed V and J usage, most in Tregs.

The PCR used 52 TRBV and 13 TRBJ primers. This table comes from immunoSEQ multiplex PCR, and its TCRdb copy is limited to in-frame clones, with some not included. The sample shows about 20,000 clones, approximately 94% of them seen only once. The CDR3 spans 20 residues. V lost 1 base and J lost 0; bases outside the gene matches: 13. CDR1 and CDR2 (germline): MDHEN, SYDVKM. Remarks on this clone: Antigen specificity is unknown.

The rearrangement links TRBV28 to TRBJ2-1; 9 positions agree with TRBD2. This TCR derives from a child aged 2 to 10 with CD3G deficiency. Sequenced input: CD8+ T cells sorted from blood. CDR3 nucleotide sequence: TGTGCCAGCAGTTTATTCGGACTAGCGACCACCGGCCTCTCCTACAATGAGCAGTTCTTC. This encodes CASSLFGLATTGLSYNEQFF.